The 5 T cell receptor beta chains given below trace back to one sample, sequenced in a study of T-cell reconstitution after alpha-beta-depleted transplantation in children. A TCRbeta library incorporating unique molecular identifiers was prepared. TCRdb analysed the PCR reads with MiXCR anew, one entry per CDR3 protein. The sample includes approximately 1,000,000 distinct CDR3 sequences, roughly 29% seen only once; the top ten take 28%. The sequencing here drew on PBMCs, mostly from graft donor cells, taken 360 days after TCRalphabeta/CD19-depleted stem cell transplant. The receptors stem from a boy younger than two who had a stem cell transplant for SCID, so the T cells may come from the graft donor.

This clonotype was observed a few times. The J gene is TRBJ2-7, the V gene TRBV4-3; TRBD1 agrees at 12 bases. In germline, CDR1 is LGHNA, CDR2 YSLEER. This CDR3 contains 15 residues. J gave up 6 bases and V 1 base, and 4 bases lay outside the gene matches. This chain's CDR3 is CASSQVGTGGSEQYF. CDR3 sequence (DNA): TGCGCCAGCAGCCAAGTCGGGACAGGGGGCTCCGAGCAGTACTTC.

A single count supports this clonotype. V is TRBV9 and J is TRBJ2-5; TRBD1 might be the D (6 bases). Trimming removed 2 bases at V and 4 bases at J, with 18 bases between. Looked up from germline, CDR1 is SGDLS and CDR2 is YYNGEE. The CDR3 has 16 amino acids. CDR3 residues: CASSVGHGIPSETQYF. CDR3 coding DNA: TGTGCCAGCAGCGTGGGACACGGAATCCCCTCAGAGACCCAGTACTTC. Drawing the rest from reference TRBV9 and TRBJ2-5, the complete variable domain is DSGVTQTPKHLITATGQRVTLRCSPRSGDLSVYWYQQSLDQGLQFLIQYYNGEERAKGNILERFSAQQFPDLHSELNLSSLELGDSALYFCASSVGHGIPSETQYFGPGTRLLVL.

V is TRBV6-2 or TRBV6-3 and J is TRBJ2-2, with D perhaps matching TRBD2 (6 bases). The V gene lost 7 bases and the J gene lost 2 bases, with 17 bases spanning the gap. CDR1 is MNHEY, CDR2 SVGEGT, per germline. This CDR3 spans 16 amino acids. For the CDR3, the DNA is TGTGCCAGCACCCAACTCCCGGGGGTTAACACCGGGGAGCTGTTTTTT. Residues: CASTQLPGVNTGELFF.

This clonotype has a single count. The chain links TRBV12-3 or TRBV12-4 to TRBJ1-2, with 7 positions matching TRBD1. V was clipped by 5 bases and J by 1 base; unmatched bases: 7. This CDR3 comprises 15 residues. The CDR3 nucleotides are TGTGCCAGCAGTCAATGGACAGGCCGTAACTATGGCTACACCTTC. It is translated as CASSQWTGRNYGYTF.

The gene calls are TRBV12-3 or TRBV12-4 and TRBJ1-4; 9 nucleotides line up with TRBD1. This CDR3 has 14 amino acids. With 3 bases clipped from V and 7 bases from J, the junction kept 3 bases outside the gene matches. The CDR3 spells CASSFGQGSEKLFF. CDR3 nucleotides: TGTGCCAGCAGTTTCGGACAGGGGTCTGAAAAACTGTTTTTT.